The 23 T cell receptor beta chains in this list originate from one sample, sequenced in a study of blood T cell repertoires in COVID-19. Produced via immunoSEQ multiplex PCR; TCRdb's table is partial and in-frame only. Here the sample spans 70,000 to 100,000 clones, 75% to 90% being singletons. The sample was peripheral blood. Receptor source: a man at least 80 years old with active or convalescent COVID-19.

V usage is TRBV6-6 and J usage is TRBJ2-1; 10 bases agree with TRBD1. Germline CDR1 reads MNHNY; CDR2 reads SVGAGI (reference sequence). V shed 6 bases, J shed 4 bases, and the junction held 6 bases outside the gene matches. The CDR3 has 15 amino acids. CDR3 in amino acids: CASRRQGQGYNEQFF. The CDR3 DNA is TGTGCCAGCAGAAGGCAGGGACAGGGGTACAATGAGCAGTTCTTC.

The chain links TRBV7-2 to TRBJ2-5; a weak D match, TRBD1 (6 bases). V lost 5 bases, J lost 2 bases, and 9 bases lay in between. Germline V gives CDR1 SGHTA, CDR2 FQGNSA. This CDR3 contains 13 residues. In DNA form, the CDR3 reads TGTGCCAGCAGCCTCGGACAGCAAGAGACCCAGTACTTC. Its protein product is CASSLGQQETQYF. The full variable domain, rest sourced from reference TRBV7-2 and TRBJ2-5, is GAGVSQSPSNKVTEKGKDVELRCDPISGHTALYWYRQSLGQGLEFLIYFQGNSAPDKSGLPSDRFSAERTGGSVSTLTIQRTQQEDSAVYLCASSLGQQETQYFGPGTRLLVL.

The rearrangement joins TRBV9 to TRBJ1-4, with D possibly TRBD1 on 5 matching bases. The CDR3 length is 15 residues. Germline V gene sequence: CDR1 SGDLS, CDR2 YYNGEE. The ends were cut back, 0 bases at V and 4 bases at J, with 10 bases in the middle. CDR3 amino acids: CASSVAQGVNEKLFF. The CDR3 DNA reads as TGTGCCAGCAGCGTAGCTCAGGGCGTTAATGAAAAACTGTTTTTT.

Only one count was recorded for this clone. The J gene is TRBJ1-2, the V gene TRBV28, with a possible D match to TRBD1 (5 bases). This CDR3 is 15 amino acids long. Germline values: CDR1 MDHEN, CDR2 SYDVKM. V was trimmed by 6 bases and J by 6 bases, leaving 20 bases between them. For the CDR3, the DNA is TGTGCCAGCAGCAAAGTCAACAGTGGACAAAATGGCTACACCTTC. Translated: CASSKVNSGQNGYTF.

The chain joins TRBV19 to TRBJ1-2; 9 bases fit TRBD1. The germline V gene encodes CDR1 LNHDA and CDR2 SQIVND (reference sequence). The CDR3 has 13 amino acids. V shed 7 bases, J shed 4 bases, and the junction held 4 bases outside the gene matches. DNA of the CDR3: TGTGCCAGTACCTGGACAGGGGTCTATGGCTACACCTTC. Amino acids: CASTWTGVYGYTF.

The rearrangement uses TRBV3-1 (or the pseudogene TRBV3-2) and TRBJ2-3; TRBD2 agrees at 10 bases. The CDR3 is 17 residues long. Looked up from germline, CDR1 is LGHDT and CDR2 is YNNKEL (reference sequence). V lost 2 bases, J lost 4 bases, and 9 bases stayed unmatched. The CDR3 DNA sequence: TGTGCCAGCAGCCAAAAATCGGGACTAGCGTTAGCAGATACGCAGTATTTT. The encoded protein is CASSQKSGLALADTQYF.

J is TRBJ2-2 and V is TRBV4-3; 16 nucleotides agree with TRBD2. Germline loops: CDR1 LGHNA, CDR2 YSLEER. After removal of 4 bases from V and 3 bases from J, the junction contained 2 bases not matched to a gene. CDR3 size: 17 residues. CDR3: CASSPGLAGGYTGELFF. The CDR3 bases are TGCGCCAGCAGCCCGGGACTAGCGGGAGGGTACACCGGGGAGCTGTTTTTT.

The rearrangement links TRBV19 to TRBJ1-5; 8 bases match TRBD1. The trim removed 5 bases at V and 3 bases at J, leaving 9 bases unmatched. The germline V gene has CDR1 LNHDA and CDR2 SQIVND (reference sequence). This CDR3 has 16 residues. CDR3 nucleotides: TGTGCCAGTAGTTTGGAGGGGACAGGCCTCAATCAGCCCCAGCATTTT. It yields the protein CASSLEGTGLNQPQHF.

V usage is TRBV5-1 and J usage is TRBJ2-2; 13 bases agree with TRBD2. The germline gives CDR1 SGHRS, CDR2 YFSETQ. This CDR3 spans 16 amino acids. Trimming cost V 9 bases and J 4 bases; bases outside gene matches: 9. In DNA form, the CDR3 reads TGCGCCACCTCGGGACTAGCGGGGACGGGCACCGGGGAGCTGTTTTTT. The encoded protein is CATSGLAGTGTGELFF.

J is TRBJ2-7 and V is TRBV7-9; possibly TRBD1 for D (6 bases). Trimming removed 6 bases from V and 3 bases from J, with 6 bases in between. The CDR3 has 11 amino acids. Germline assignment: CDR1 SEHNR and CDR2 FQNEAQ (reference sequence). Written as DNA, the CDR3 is TGTGCCAGCAGGACAGGCTACGAGCAGTACTTC. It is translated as CASRTGYEQYF.

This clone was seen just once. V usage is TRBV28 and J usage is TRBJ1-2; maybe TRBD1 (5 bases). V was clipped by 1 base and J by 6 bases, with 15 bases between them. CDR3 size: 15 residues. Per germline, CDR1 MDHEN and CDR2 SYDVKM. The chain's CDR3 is CASSLSAGGAHGYTF. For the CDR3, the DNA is TGTGCCAGCAGTTTATCCGCCGGAGGGGCCCATGGCTACACCTTC.

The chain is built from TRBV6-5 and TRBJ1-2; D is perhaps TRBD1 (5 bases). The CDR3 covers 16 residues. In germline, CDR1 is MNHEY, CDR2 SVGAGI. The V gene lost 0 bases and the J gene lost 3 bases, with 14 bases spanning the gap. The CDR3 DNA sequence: TGTGCCAGCAGTTACTCGATCGGGCAGGGTCACTATGGCTACACCTTC. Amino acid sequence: CASSYSIGQGHYGYTF.

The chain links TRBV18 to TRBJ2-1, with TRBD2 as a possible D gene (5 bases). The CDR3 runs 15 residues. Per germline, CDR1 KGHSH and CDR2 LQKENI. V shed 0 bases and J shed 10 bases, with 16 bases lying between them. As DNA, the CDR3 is TGTGCCAGCTCACCACCAGGGTCCCCAGCTAGCGAGCAGTTCTTC. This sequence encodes CASSPPGSPASEQFF.

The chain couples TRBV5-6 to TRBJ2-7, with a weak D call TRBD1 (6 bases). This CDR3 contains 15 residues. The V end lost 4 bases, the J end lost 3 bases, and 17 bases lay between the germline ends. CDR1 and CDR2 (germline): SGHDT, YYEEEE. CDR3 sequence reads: CASSTPGRGNYEQYF. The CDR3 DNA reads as TGTGCCAGCAGCACCCCCGGCAGGGGAAACTACGAGCAGTACTTC.

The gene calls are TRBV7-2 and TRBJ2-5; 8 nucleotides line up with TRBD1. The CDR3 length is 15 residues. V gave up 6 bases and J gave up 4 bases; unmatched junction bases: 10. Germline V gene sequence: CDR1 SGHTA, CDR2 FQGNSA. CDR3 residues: CASSSNRGIGETQYF. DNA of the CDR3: TGTGCCAGCAGTTCAAACAGGGGGATTGGAGAGACCCAGTACTTC.

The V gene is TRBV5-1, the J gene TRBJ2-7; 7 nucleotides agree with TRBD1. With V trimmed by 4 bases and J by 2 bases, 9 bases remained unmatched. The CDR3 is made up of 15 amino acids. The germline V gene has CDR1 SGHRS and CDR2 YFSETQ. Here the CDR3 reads CASSPETGRTYEQYF. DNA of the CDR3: TGCGCCAGCAGCCCGGAGACAGGGAGAACCTACGAGCAGTACTTC.

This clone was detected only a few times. The CDR3 coding sequence is TGTGCCAGCTCACCTACCGGGACTAGCGGCGAGCAGTACTTC. It is translated as CASSPTGTSGEQYF. V gene TRBV18 combines with J gene TRBJ2-7, with 11 bases identical to TRBD2. CDR3 length: 14 residues. V lost 3 bases, J lost 6 bases, and 4 bases stayed unmatched. Germline V gives CDR1 KGHSH, CDR2 LQKENI.

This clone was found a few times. The CDR3 DNA is TGCGCCAGCAGCTTGGGCGGGATGCGGGAGACCCAGTACTTC. Encoded protein: CASSLGGMRETQYF. The chain employs TRBV5-1 and TRBJ2-5; maybe TRBD2 (6 bases). The CDR3 length is 14 residues. Germline V gene sequence: CDR1 SGHRS, CDR2 YFSETQ. Trimming stripped 0 bases from V and 5 bases from J, with 11 bases between.

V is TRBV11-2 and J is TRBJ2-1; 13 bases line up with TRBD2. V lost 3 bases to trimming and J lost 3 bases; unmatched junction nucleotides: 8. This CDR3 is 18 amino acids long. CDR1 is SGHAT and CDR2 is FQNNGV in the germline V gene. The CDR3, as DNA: TGTGCCAGCAGCTTCACTAGCGGGAGGGCCGGTAGCTACAATGAGCAGTTCTTC. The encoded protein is CASSFTSGRAGSYNEQFF.

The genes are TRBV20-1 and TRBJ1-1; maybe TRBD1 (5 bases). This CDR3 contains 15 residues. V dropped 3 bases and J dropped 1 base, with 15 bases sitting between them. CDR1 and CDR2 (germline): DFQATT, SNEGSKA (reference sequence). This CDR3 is CSASHQGAANTEAFF. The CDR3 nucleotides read TGCAGTGCTAGTCACCAAGGGGCAGCGAACACTGAAGCTTTCTTT.

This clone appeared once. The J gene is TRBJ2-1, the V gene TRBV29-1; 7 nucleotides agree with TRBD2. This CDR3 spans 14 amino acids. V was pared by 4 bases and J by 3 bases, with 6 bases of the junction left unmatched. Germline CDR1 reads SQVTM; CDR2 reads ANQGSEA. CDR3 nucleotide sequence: TGCAGCGTTGTTGCGCCTAGCGGCTACAATGAGCAGTTCTTC. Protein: CSVVAPSGYNEQFF.

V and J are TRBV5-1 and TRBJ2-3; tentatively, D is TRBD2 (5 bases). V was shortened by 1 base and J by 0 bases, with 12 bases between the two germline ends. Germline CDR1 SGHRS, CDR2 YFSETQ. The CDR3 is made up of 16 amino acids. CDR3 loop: CASSLSPGSSTDTQYF. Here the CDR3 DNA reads TGCGCCAGCAGCTTGTCACCGGGGTCAAGCACAGATACGCAGTATTTT.

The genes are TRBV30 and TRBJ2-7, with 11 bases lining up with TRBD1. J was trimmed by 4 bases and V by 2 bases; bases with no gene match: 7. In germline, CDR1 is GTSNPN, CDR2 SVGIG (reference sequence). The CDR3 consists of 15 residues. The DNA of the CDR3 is TGTGCCTGGAGTTCTGGACAGGGGGCTGGATACGAGCAGTACTTC. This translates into CAWSSGQGAGYEQYF.